These 19 T cell receptor beta chains originate from one sample sequenced in a study of blood T cell repertoires in COVID-19. Profiled with immunoSEQ multiplex PCR; TCRdb holds only in-frame clones, not every one. The sample records 300,000 to 350,000 clones, more than 70% being singletons. The specimen sequenced was peripheral blood. These receptors were taken from a woman in her sixties or seventies with COVID-19, enrolled during active disease.

The V call is TRBV2, the J call TRBJ1-2; 7 bases fit TRBD1. CDR3 size: 16 residues. The trim removed 7 bases at V and 0 bases at J, leaving 11 bases unmatched. From germline, CDR1 is SNHLY and CDR2 FYNNEI. The CDR3 is CASMRTGISPNYGYTF. Written as DNA, the CDR3 is TGTGCCAGCATGAGGACAGGAATCTCCCCTAACTATGGCTACACCTTC.

The V gene is TRBV6-5, the J gene TRBJ2-7; 11 positions match TRBD1. This CDR3 comprises 15 residues. Germline V lookup: CDR1 MNHEY, CDR2 SVGAGI. The junction had 11 bases not matched to a gene; V was cut back by 6 bases and J by 7 bases. CDR3 DNA: TGTGCCAGCAGAACGGACAGGGGGCGGGCGCCGGAGCAGTACTTC. It yields the protein CASRTDRGRAPEQYF.

The chain uses TRBV14 and TRBJ1-2; no reliable D call. The V end was cut by 4 bases, the J end by 8 bases, with 14 bases between. The CDR3 runs 13 residues. CDR1 is SGHDN and CDR2 is FVKESK in the germline V gene. CDR3: CASSPELFKGYTF. The DNA for the CDR3 is TGTGCCAGCAGCCCTGAGCTATTTAAGGGCTACACCTTC.

The chain recombines TRBV15 with TRBJ1-1; tentatively, D is TRBD1 (5 bases). The CDR3 length is 12 residues. The V end lost 8 bases, the J end lost 4 bases, and 11 bases lay between the germline ends. From germline, CDR1 is LNHNV and CDR2 YYDKDF (reference sequence). The CDR3 DNA sequence: TGTGCCACCGGAGGGACCCTCACTGAAGCTTTCTTT. Its translation: CATGGTLTEAFF. Full variable domain (missing parts from reference TRBV15 and TRBJ1-1): DAMVIQNPRYQVTQFGKPVTLSCSQTLNHNVMYWYQQKSSQAPKLLFHYYDKDFNNEADTPDNFQSRRPNTSFCFLDIRSPGLGDTAMYLCATGGTLTEAFFGQGTRLTVV.

The chain carries TRBV6-5 and TRBJ2-3; 7 nucleotides agree with TRBD1. The trim removed 4 bases at V and 4 bases at J, leaving 8 bases unmatched. The CDR3 is 15 residues long. Germline V gene data show CDR1 as MNHEY and CDR2 as SVGAGI. The CDR3 loop reads CASSSADRESDTQYF. CDR3 DNA: TGTGCCAGCAGTTCCGCCGACAGGGAGTCAGATACGCAGTATTTT.

The chain links TRBV13 to TRBJ1-2; D is unclear. V was cut by 5 bases and J by 7 bases, with 14 bases left in between. This CDR3 is 13 amino acids long. Per germline, CDR1 PRHDT and CDR2 FYEKMQ (reference sequence). The CDR3 sequence: CASSRGLLGGYTF. CDR3 bases: TGTGCCAGCAGCCGCGGGCTGCTAGGTGGCTACACCTTC.

The V and J genes are TRBV19 and TRBJ2-2, with TRBD2 matching over 9 bases. The CDR3 spans 16 residues. V shed 1 base, J shed 1 base, and the junction held 1 base outside the gene matches. The germline CDR1 and CDR2 sequences are LNHDA and SQIVND (reference sequence). CDR3 in amino acids: CASSIGTSENTGELFF. DNA of the CDR3: TGTGCCAGTAGTATAGGGACTAGCGAGAACACCGGGGAGCTGTTTTTT.

V gene TRBV27 combines with J gene TRBJ2-1, with a tentative D call TRBD1 (6 bases). This CDR3 comprises 16 residues. The germline V and J ends were trimmed by 7 bases and 4 bases, with 20 bases remaining between them. Germline V gene lookup returns CDR1 MNHEY and CDR2 SMNVEV (reference sequence). CDR3 DNA sequence: TGTGCCAGCACCTCCATAGGGGGTACCTCTTACAATGAGCAGTTCTTC. Amino acids: CASTSIGGTSYNEQFF.

V is TRBV9 and J is TRBJ1-3; 11 bases fit TRBD1. Germline V lookup: CDR1 SGDLS, CDR2 YYNGEE. V was clipped by 3 bases and J by 3 bases; unmatched bases: 8. This CDR3 is 17 amino acids long. The CDR3 DNA reads as TGTGCCAGCAGCGCCGGGACAGGGGGTTCGGGTGGAAACACCATATATTTT. Protein: CASSAGTGGSGGNTIYF.

The chain combines TRBV7-2 with TRBJ1-5; D is ambiguous. In germline, CDR1 is SGHTA, CDR2 FQGNSA. V dropped 5 bases and J dropped 10 bases, with 15 bases sitting between them. The CDR3 has 13 residues. CDR3 amino acids: CASSAKSGLPQHF. CDR3 sequence (DNA): TGTGCCAGCAGCGCCAAATCAGGATTACCCCAGCATTTT.

The rearrangement joins TRBV6-5 to TRBJ2-3, with a possible D match to TRBD2 (6 bases). V lost 1 base to trimming and J lost 1 base, with 9 bases between them. This CDR3 has 15 residues. The V gene's germline CDR1 is MNHEY and CDR2 SVGAGI. CDR3 loop: CASSYFGGGTDTQYF. The CDR3 coding sequence is TGTGCCAGCAGTTACTTCGGAGGGGGCACAGATACGCAGTATTTT.

The chain joins TRBV27 to TRBJ1-4, with D unclear. The CDR3 loop spans 14 amino acids. Germline-derived CDR1 and CDR2 are MNHEY and SMNVEV (reference sequence). V lost 3 bases and J 7 bases, leaving 12 bases between the germline ends. The CDR3 DNA reads TGTGCCAGCAGTTTTTGGGGAGTCGGTGAAAAACTGTTTTTT. Protein product: CASSFWGVGEKLFF.

CDR3 residues: CASSFLTGRDTF. For the CDR3, the DNA is TGTGCCAGCAGCTTTCTCACAGGCCGCGACACCTTC. The chain employs TRBV5-5 and TRBJ1-2; tentatively, D is TRBD1 (5 bases). Looked up from germline, CDR1 is SGHKS and CDR2 is YYEKEE (reference sequence). Trimming removed 2 bases from V and 12 bases from J, with 14 bases in between. There are 12 residues in the CDR3. Looking up the rest from reference TRBV5-5 and TRBJ1-2 gives the full variable domain: DAGVTQSPTHLIKTRGQQVTLRCSPISGHKSVSWYQQVLGQGPQFIFQYYEKEERGRGNFPDRFSARQFPNYSSELNVNALLLGDSALYLCASSFLTGRDTFGSGTRLTVV.

This chain uses TRBV15 with TRBJ2-5; D not certain. The V gene lost 0 bases and the J gene lost 2 bases, with 4 bases spanning the gap. There are 13 residues in the CDR3. CDR1 is LNHNV, CDR2 YYDKDF, per germline (reference sequence). The CDR3 bases are TGTGCCACCAGCAGAGACCCTCAAGAGACCCAGTACTTC. Encoded protein: CATSRDPQETQYF. Together with reference TRBV15 and TRBJ2-5, the CDR3 gives the full variable domain: DAMVIQNPRYQVTQFGKPVTLSCSQTLNHNVMYWYQQKSSQAPKLLFHYYDKDFNNEADTPDNFQSRRPNTSFCFLDIRSPGLGDTAMYLCATSRDPQETQYFGPGTRLLVL.

The chain couples TRBV9 to TRBJ1-1, with D maybe TRBD1 (6 bases). V gave up 0 bases and J gave up 11 bases, with 14 bases separating them. The germline CDR1 and CDR2 sequences are SGDLS and YYNGEE. The length of the CDR3 is 13 residues. CDR3: CASSVAGTGPAFF. CDR3 bases: TGTGCCAGCAGCGTAGCGGGAACAGGGCCGGCTTTCTTT.

This chain uses TRBV28 with TRBJ1-6, with D possibly TRBD1 on 5 matching bases. V lost 5 bases and J lost 10, with 12 bases in between. CDR1 is MDHEN, CDR2 SYDVKM, per germline. The CDR3 totals 13 residues. The CDR3 DNA reads as TGTGCCAGCAGTGGCGTCCCAGGGTCACCCCTCCACTTT. This codes for CASSGVPGSPLHF.

The rearrangement uses TRBV19 and TRBJ1-4, with D perhaps matching TRBD1 (6 bases). CDR1 LNHDA and CDR2 SQIVND come from the germline V gene (reference sequence). V shed 8 bases and J shed 7 bases, with 17 bases lying between them. There are 14 residues in the CDR3. The CDR3 region is CASGRTDAGEKLFF. Here the CDR3 DNA reads TGTGCCAGTGGACGGACAGACGCTGGTGAAAAACTGTTTTTT.

The rearrangement links TRBV7-9 to TRBJ2-5; possibly TRBD1 for D (7 bases). V was shortened by 11 bases and J by 4 bases, with 23 bases between the two germline ends. CDR1 and CDR2 from the germline V gene are SEHNR and FQNEAQ (reference sequence). The CDR3 has 15 amino acids. DNA for the CDR3: TGTGCCTCCCTTGGGACAGCCGCGGGGAGAGAGACCCAGTACTTC. Its protein product is CASLGTAAGRETQYF.

This chain joins TRBV5-4 and TRBJ1-3; TRBD1 aligns across 7 bases. CDR3 length: 15 residues. V lost 4 bases to trimming and J lost 0 bases; unmatched junction nucleotides: 4. Per germline, CDR1 SGHNT and CDR2 YYREEE (reference sequence). CDR3 coding DNA: TGTGCCAGCAGCAGGGGACAGCTCTCTGGAAACACCATATATTTT. This encodes CASSRGQLSGNTIYF.